Given below is one T cell receptor beta chain in context. Unmatched junction bases numbered 1, after V lost 3 bases and J lost 6 bases. CDR3 size: 13 residues. The source of the sample is a study of blood T cell repertoires in COVID-19. Study details: Material from acute and convalescent COVID-19 was sourced from the United States, Italy and Spain. Sources were T cells, B-cell-depleted T cells, or PBMCs; the material itself was cDNA or gDNA.

Per the study methods: Estimation of nucleated cell counts was performed using reference gene primer amplification. Clones were read by immunoSEQ multiplex PCR, and TCRdb kept only the in-frame ones, dropping some. V and J calls and clone size are given by that table; D and trimming were obtained from the DNA. The data contain about 100,000 clones, just over 90% of them singletons. The sequenced material came from peripheral blood. V usage is TRBV12-3 or TRBV12-4 and J usage is TRBJ2-3; 9 nucleotides line up with TRBD1. The receptor was isolated from a man aged 55 to 69 with acute or convalescent COVID-19. The CDR3 coding sequence is TGTGCCAGCAGTTTTGGACAGGGGGATACGCAGTATTTT. Translating gives CASSFGQGDTQYF.